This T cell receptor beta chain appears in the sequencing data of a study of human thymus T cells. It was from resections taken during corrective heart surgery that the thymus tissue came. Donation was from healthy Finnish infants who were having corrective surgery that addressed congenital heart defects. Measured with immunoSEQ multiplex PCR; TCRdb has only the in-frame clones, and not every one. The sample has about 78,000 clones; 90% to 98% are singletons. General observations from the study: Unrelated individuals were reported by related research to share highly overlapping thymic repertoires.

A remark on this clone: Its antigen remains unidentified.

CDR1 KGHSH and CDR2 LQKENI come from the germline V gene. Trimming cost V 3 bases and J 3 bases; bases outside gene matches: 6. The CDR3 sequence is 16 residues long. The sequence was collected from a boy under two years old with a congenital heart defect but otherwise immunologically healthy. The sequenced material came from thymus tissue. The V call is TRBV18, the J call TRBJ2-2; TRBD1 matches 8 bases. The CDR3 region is CASSPPGQGYTGELFF. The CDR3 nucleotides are TGTGCCAGCTCACCTCCCGGACAGGGCTACACCGGGGAGCTGTTTTTT.